The 22 T cell receptor beta chains in this list originate from one sample, sequenced in a study of shared clonotypes between healthy human individuals. Generated by immunoSEQ multiplex PCR, the TCRdb table keeps only in-frame clones and is missing some. Here the sample spans 850,000 to 1,200,000 clones, approximately 70% being singletons. The material sequenced was memory CD4+ T cells sorted from blood. The subset is: CD45RA-negative fraction. The source of these receptors is a man aged 18 to 30 in good health.

The genes are TRBV10-3 and TRBJ2-1; TRBD2 matches 9 bases. The CDR3 length is 15 residues. CDR1 is ENHRY, CDR2 SYGVKD, per germline. V was clipped by 8 bases and J by 5 bases; unmatched bases: 10. In DNA form, the CDR3 reads TGTGCCATCTCTTCGCCTAGCGGGAATAACAATGAGCAGTTCTTC. This encodes CAISSPSGNNNEQFF.

The rearrangement links TRBV6-6 to TRBJ2-2, with D perhaps TRBD1 (6 bases). From germline, CDR1 is MNHNY and CDR2 SVGAGI (reference sequence). V was shortened by 1 base and J by 6 bases, with 12 bases between the two germline ends. This CDR3 has 15 residues. The CDR3 nucleotides read TGTGCCAGCAGTTACTACGGACAGATGGCCGGGGAGCTGTTTTTT. It codes for CASSYYGQMAGELFF.

The chain joins TRBV4-2 to TRBJ2-6; TRBD2 is a possible D gene (6 bases). V dropped 5 bases and J dropped 1 base, with 12 bases sitting between them. The CDR3 has 16 residues. The germline CDR1 and CDR2 sequences are LGHNA and YNFKEQ. CDR3 sequence reads: CASSDTGGSGANVLTF. The CDR3 DNA reads TGTGCCAGCAGCGACACCGGGGGATCTGGGGCCAACGTCCTGACTTTC.

This clone was seen ten or more times. This chain uses TRBV5-6 with TRBJ1-1, with D perhaps matching TRBD1 (6 bases). Germline CDR1 is SGHDT and CDR2 is YYEEEE. Trimming took off 2 bases at V and 1 base at J, with 15 bases between the two ends. CDR3 length: 16 residues. Here the CDR3 reads CASSFGAGHPNTEAFF. CDR3 nucleotide sequence: TGTGCCAGCAGCTTCGGGGCGGGACACCCGAACACTGAAGCTTTCTTT.

V gene TRBV4-3 combines with J gene TRBJ2-3; 11 bases match TRBD1. The CDR3 is 16 amino acids. CDR1 and CDR2 (germline): LGHNA, YSLEER. V gave up 2 bases and J gave up 4 bases; unmatched junction bases: 5. In DNA, the CDR3 is TGCGCCAGCAGCCAAAACCGGGACAGGGGGTCAGATACGCAGTATTTT. It specifies CASSQNRDRGSDTQYF.

The V gene is TRBV4-3, the J gene TRBJ1-5, with 7 bases aligning to TRBD1. The CDR3 extends over 17 amino acids. Germline V gene lookup returns CDR1 LGHNA and CDR2 YSLEER. V shed 4 bases and J 1 base; nucleotides not matched to a gene: 10. The DNA of the CDR3 is TGCGCCAGCAGCCCGCGGAAGGGGGCGAAGAGCAATCAGCCCCAGCATTTT. Amino acid sequence: CASSPRKGAKSNQPQHF.

Notes on this clone: Germline is not matched at one junction end, which may reflect a read error. The chain recombines TRBV6-5 with TRBJ2-5; a weak D match, TRBD2 (7 bases). The CDR3 consists of 12 residues. Germline assignment: CDR1 MNHEY and CDR2 SVGAGI. Here the CDR3 DNA reads TGTGCCAGCAGCAAGGGAGGGGGGATGAGGAACTTC. Protein sequence: CASSKGGGMRNF.

V is TRBV7-9 and J is TRBJ2-7, with a tentative D call TRBD1 (6 bases). V was pared by 1 base and J by 3 bases, with 16 bases between. The CDR3 length is 16 residues. Germline V lookup: CDR1 SEHNR, CDR2 FQNEAQ (reference sequence). CDR3 sequence: CASSLGHGGTYYEQYF. The CDR3 DNA reads as TGTGCCAGCAGCTTAGGCCACGGTGGGACATACTACGAGCAGTACTTC.

The V call is TRBV6-5, the J call TRBJ2-3; 7 bases line up with TRBD2. With V trimmed by 6 bases and J by 0 bases, 6 bases remained unmatched. CDR1 and CDR2 from the germline V gene are MNHEY and SVGAGI. The CDR3 runs to 15 residues. The CDR3 sequence: CASSFSRGSTDTQYF. In DNA form, the CDR3 reads TGTGCCAGCAGCTTCTCGCGGGGGAGCACAGATACGCAGTATTTT.

The V call is TRBV6-6, the J call TRBJ1-2; TRBD1 matches 9 bases. The germline V gene encodes CDR1 MNHNY and CDR2 SVGAGI (reference sequence). J gave up 4 bases and V 2 bases, and 5 bases lay outside the gene matches. The CDR3 contains 15 residues. CDR3 DNA: TGTGCCAGCAGTTACACGGACAGGGGAACCTATGGCTACACCTTC. Translated, it gives CASSYTDRGTYGYTF.

J is TRBJ2-3 and V is TRBV7-6, with D possibly being TRBD1 or TRBD2 (5 bases each). In germline, CDR1 is SGHVS, CDR2 FNYEAQ. This CDR3 region has 14 residues. Trimming cost V 2 bases and J 2 bases, with 8 bases left between them. Here the CDR3 reads CASSLYGATDTQYF. The CDR3 DNA is TGTGCCAGCAGCTTATACGGGGCCACAGATACGCAGTATTTT. Full variable domain (missing parts from reference TRBV7-6 and TRBJ2-3): GAGVSQSPRYKVTKRGQDVALRCDPISGHVSLYWYRQALGQGPEFLTYFNYEAQQDKSGLPNDRFSAERPEGSISTLTIQRTEQRDSAMYRCASSLYGATDTQYFGPGTRLTVL.

The chain recombines TRBV19 with TRBJ1-1; 9 bases are shared with TRBD1. The CDR3 consists of 15 residues. CDR1 is LNHDA and CDR2 is SQIVND in the germline V gene (reference sequence). V was clipped by 6 bases and J by 7 bases; unmatched bases: 12. The CDR3 spells CASSRNTGGPIEAFF. Here the CDR3 DNA reads TGTGCCAGTAGCCGTAATACAGGGGGCCCTATTGAAGCTTTCTTT.

The chain has TRBV19 and TRBJ2-7, with 12 bases fitting TRBD1. The CDR3 length is 15 residues. V shed 6 bases and J 3 bases; nucleotides not matched to a gene: 6. The germline V gene has CDR1 LNHDA and CDR2 SQIVND (reference sequence). The CDR3 DNA reads TGTGCCAGTAGCGCCGGGACAGGGGGCGTCTACGAGCAGTACTTC. Amino acids: CASSAGTGGVYEQYF.

The rearrangement links TRBV10-3 to TRBJ2-1, with D possibly called TRBD1 or TRBD2 (6 bases each). The CDR3 is made up of 12 amino acids. The germline V gene encodes CDR1 ENHRY and CDR2 SYGVKD. Trimming took off 10 bases at V and 8 bases at J, with 15 bases between the two ends. The chain's CDR3 is CANGGGSYEQFF. CDR3 nucleotide sequence: TGTGCCAACGGAGGGGGGTCGTATGAGCAGTTCTTC.

Concerning this clone itself: It is unclear where the CDR3 begins or ends on the DNA, so no DNA is shown, and the CDR3 is as TCRdb lists it. This chain connects TRBV9 to TRBJ2-1; TRBD1, the table's D call, lacks a check against the DNA. The germline CDR1 and CDR2 sequences are SGDLS and YYNGEE. The CDR3 adds up to 12 amino acids, both ends counted. The chain's CDR3 is CASSVGQGAIFF.

CDR3 sequence: CASSYSAGTGQPQHF. Written as DNA, the CDR3 is TGTGCCAGCAGTTACTCAGCAGGGACTGGACAGCCCCAGCATTTT. The chain links TRBV6-5 to TRBJ1-5, with a possible D match to TRBD1 (5 bases). V was cut by 0 bases and J by 7 bases, with 13 bases left in between. Germline assignment: CDR1 MNHEY and CDR2 SVGAGI. CDR3 size: 15 residues.

The genes are TRBV7-6 and TRBJ2-7; 7 positions match TRBD1. Germline CDR1 SGHVS, CDR2 FNYEAQ. Trimming cost V 2 bases and J 5 bases; bases outside gene matches: 3. CDR3 length: 13 amino acids. CDR3 nucleotide sequence: TGTGCCAGCAGCTTAAGGCAGGGGGACGAGCAGTACTTC. Its protein product is CASSLRQGDEQYF.

Ten or more counts support this clone. The chain links TRBV7-9 to TRBJ1-3; the D is unclear. The germline V gene has CDR1 SEHNR and CDR2 FQNEAQ (reference sequence). Trimming stripped 7 bases from V and 0 bases from J, with 7 bases between. There are 13 residues in the CDR3. The CDR3 sequence is CASTVYSGNTIYF. The CDR3 DNA follows: TGTGCCAGCACCGTCTACTCTGGAAACACCATATATTTT.

The chain couples TRBV28 to TRBJ2-5; tentative D call: TRBD1 (5 bases). The germline V and J ends were trimmed by 1 base and 1 base, with 7 bases remaining between them. The CDR3 has 14 residues. Germline-derived CDR1 and CDR2 are MDHEN and SYDVKM. The CDR3 bases are TGTGCCAGCAGTTTATCGACAGCCCAAGAGACCCAGTACTTC. It specifies CASSLSTAQETQYF.

The chain combines TRBV19 with TRBJ1-2, with D uncertain. Germline CDR1 LNHDA, CDR2 SQIVND (reference sequence). The CDR3 length is 14 residues. V lost 3 bases and J lost 4, with 12 bases in between. The DNA for the CDR3 is TGTGCCAGTAGTATCCCCACTCGAAGCTATGGCTACACCTTC. Its protein product is CASSIPTRSYGYTF. Drawing the rest from reference TRBV19 and TRBJ1-2, the complete variable domain is DGGITQSPKYLFRKEGQNVTLSCEQNLNHDAMYWYRQDPGQGLRLIYYSQIVNDFQKGDIAEGYSVSREKKESFPLTVTSAQKNPTAFYLCASSIPTRSYGYTFGSGTRLTVV.

The rearrangement uses TRBV11-2 and TRBJ1-2; D unclear. The V gene's germline CDR1 is SGHAT and CDR2 FQNNGV. Trimming removed 0 bases at V and 6 bases at J, with 8 bases between. The CDR3 covers 13 residues. CDR3 sequence: CASSLEIGNGYTF. Here the CDR3 DNA reads TGTGCCAGCAGCTTAGAGATAGGGAATGGCTACACCTTC.

This rearrangement joins TRBV6-5 to TRBJ2-5; TRBD1 aligns across 11 bases. The ends lost 5 bases at V and 7 bases at J; junction bases unmatched: 6. Looked up from germline, CDR1 is MNHEY and CDR2 is SVGAGI. The CDR3 contains 14 residues. CDR3 nucleotides: TGTGCCAGCAGTACTGGGACAGGGGGTGGGACCCAGTACTTC. Translation gives CASSTGTGGGTQYF.